Below are 29 T cell receptor beta chains sequenced from a single sample in a study of shared clonotypes between healthy human individuals. Repertoires were generated with immunoSEQ multiplex PCR, while TCRdb's copy carries only in-frame clones and drops some. The sample carries over 95,000 clones, around half recorded once. Material for sequencing was PBMCs. The origin of the receptors is a woman aged 35 to 49 in good health. Some clones in this sample may be carry-over from other donors' samples.

J is TRBJ2-3 and V is TRBV6-1; TRBD2 matches 12 bases. After removal of 10 bases from V and 0 bases from J, the junction contained 2 bases not matched to a gene. Germline V CDR1 and CDR2: MNHNS, SASEGT. The length of the CDR3 is 14 residues. The CDR3 nucleotides are TGTGCCATCGGGACTAGCGGGAGCACAGATACGCAGTATTTT. Residues: CAIGTSGSTDTQYF.

This clone was seen more than once but under ten times. This likely traces to a read error, being one base from a far larger clone. The chain recombines TRBV29-1 with TRBJ1-1; possibly TRBD1 for D (5 bases). Germline assignment: CDR1 SQVTM and CDR2 ANQGSEA. The CDR3 runs 14 residues. V was trimmed by 4 bases and J by 7 bases, leaving 19 bases between them. This CDR3 reads CSVVLTQGGIEAFF. CDR3 nucleotide sequence: TGCAGCGTTGTCCTAACCCAGGGTGGGATTGAAGCTTTCTTT.

To note about this clone: Other DNA sequences of this sample code for an identical CDR3. The J gene is TRBJ1-4, the V gene TRBV5-1; tentative D call: TRBD1 (6 bases). There are 13 residues in the CDR3. Germline V gene sequence: CDR1 SGHRS, CDR2 YFSETQ. V was trimmed by 4 bases and J by 7 bases, leaving 11 bases between them. CDR3: CASSPSTGEKLFF. As DNA, the CDR3 is TGCGCCAGCAGCCCTTCGACAGGTGAAAAACTGTTTTTT. The full variable domain, in which reference TRBV5-1 and TRBJ1-4 provide the parts outside the CDR3, is KAGVTQTPRYLIKTRGQQVTLSCSPISGHRSVSWYQQTPGQGLQFLFEYFSETQRNKGNFPGRFSGRQFSNSRSEMNVSTLELGDSALYLCASSPSTGEKLFFGSGTQLSVL.

J is TRBJ2-5 and V is TRBV7-2; perhaps TRBD2 as D (6 bases). The CDR3 runs to 14 residues. Trimming removed 5 bases at V and 6 bases at J, with 16 bases between. Germline CDR1 and CDR2: SGHTA and FQGNSA. CDR3 sequence reads: CASSPRDGAKTQYF. The CDR3, as DNA: TGTGCCAGCAGCCCGCGGGACGGAGCTAAGACCCAGTACTTC.

This clone came up a few times. The gene calls are TRBV7-8 and TRBJ2-2, with 12 positions matching TRBD1. Germline V CDR1 and CDR2: SGHVS, FQNEAQ. This CDR3 has 16 residues. Germline trimming cut 4 bases from V and 5 bases from J; bases unmatched to any gene: 5. This CDR3 reads CASSSRDRGRTGELFF. CDR3 bases: TGTGCCAGCAGCTCGCGGGACAGGGGGCGAACCGGGGAGCTGTTTTTT.

The rearrangement links TRBV7-2 to TRBJ1-3; TRBD1 is a possible D gene (6 bases). The CDR3 extends over 19 amino acids. The germline CDR1 and CDR2 sequences are SGHTA and FQGNSA. Deletions cut 1 base from V and 0 bases from J, with 19 bases between. For the CDR3, the DNA is TGTGCCAGCAGCTTAGACCGCCCGTGGGGGCCGGACTCTGGAAACACCATATATTTT. Translating gives CASSLDRPWGPDSGNTIYF.

CDR3 in DNA: TGTGCCAGTAGTACCGGGACAACTGCTAACTATGGCTACACCTTC. Translated: CASSTGTTANYGYTF. V usage is TRBV19 and J usage is TRBJ1-2; D possibly corresponds to TRBD1 (6 bases). CDR3 size: 15 residues. CDR1 is LNHDA and CDR2 is SQIVND in the germline V gene (reference sequence). V shed 4 bases and J shed 0 bases, with 12 bases lying between them.

In this sample, this clone turned up many times. Other DNA sequences in the sample encode the same CDR3. This chain connects TRBV18 to TRBJ1-3; D is unclear. The germline V gene has CDR1 KGHSH and CDR2 LQKENI. The CDR3 covers 17 residues. V lost 2 bases and J 2 bases, leaving 16 bases between the germline ends. The CDR3 reads CASSPSYTTTAGNTIYF. The CDR3 nucleotides read TGTGCCAGCTCACCATCTTATACAACAACCGCTGGAAACACCATATATTTT.

Notes on this clone: At the DNA level, this CDR3 is encoded by other sequences in the same sample as well. The chain employs TRBV15 and TRBJ2-3; D might be TRBD1 or TRBD2, each matching 5 bases. Between the trimmed V and J ends, which lost 0 bases and 8 bases, there was a span of 12 bases. Per the germline V gene, CDR1 is LNHNV and CDR2 is YYDKDF (reference sequence). The CDR3 has 14 residues. The CDR3 sequence is CATSRDLTGTTQYF. CDR3 sequence (DNA): TGTGCCACCAGCAGAGATCTTACGGGGACTACGCAGTATTTT.

This clone was observed a few times. The V gene is TRBV5-4, the J gene TRBJ1-1, with D tentatively TRBD1 (6 bases). The CDR3 has 14 amino acids. With 0 bases removed from V and 1 base from J, the gap between germline ends came to 7 bases. CDR1 and CDR2 (germline): SGHNT, YYREEE (reference sequence). CDR3 sequence: CASSLGGRNTEAFF. The CDR3 DNA reads as TGTGCCAGCAGCTTGGGGGGGCGGAACACTGAAGCTTTCTTT.

This clone was detected many times. The chain carries TRBV2 and TRBJ1-3; D might be TRBD1 (5 bases). Trimming shortened V by 6 bases and J by 3 bases, and 15 bases separated the two germline ends. The CDR3 covers 15 residues. Germline CDR1 is SNHLY and CDR2 is FYNNEI. The DNA for the CDR3 is TGTGCCAGCAGCCCACCGGGTCAGGGTGGAAACACCATATATTTT. Its translation is CASSPPGQGGNTIYF.

This clone was picked up many times. This chain's CDR3 is CASSPPGGNQPQHF. Written as DNA, the CDR3 is TGTGCCAGCTCACCACCGGGGGGGAATCAGCCCCAGCATTTT. The chain employs TRBV18 and TRBJ1-5, with a tentative D call TRBD1 (5 bases). This CDR3 comprises 14 residues. The germline CDR1 and CDR2 sequences are KGHSH and LQKENI. With 0 bases removed from V and 4 bases from J, the gap between germline ends came to 7 bases. The full variable domain, completed using reference TRBV18 and TRBJ1-5, is NAGVMQNPRHLVRRRGQEARLRCSPMKGHSHVYWYRQLPEEGLKFMVYLQKENIIDESGMPKERFSAEFPKEGPSILRIQQVVRGDSAAYFCASSPPGGNQPQHFGDGTRLSIL.

This clone was found a few times. Germline is not matched at one junction end, which may reflect a read error. V gene TRBV7-7 combines with J gene TRBJ2-1, with a weak D call TRBD2 (5 bases). Looked up from germline, CDR1 is SSHAT and CDR2 is FNYEAQ (reference sequence). The length of the CDR3 is 13 residues. CDR3 sequence reads: CASSGEGLGEQFF. The CDR3 DNA follows: TGTGCTAGCAGCGGAGAAGGGTTAGGTGAGCAGTTCTTC.

The sample holds one count of this clone. A far larger clone is a single base away, which makes a read error likely. This sequence joins TRBV30 and TRBJ2-5; D is perhaps TRBD2 (6 bases). This CDR3 is built from 14 residues. The V end lost 0 bases, the J end lost 5 bases, and 13 bases lay between the germline ends. Germline CDR1 and CDR2: GTSNPN and SVGIG (reference sequence). CDR3 DNA sequence: TGTGCCTGGAGTGTACCGGGGGAAGTTGAGACCCAGTACTTC. This codes for CAWSVPGEVETQYF.

The V and J genes are TRBV5-1 and TRBJ2-7, with 7 bases matching TRBD2. This CDR3 region has 13 residues. Germline CDR1 is SGHRS and CDR2 is YFSETQ. V was pared by 7 bases and J by 5 bases, with 9 bases of the junction left unmatched. CDR3 in amino acids: CASDFGGGDEQYF. Here the CDR3 DNA reads TGCGCCAGCGACTTCGGGGGAGGGGACGAGCAGTACTTC. Full variable domain (outside the CDR3, taken from reference TRBV5-1 and TRBJ2-7): KAGVTQTPRYLIKTRGQQVTLSCSPISGHRSVSWYQQTPGQGLQFLFEYFSETQRNKGNFPGRFSGRQFSNSRSEMNVSTLELGDSALYLCASDFGGGDEQYFGPGTRLTVT.

This clone was observed at least ten times. The V gene is TRBV28, the J gene TRBJ1-2, with D uncertain. The CDR3 spans 13 residues. Germline V lookup: CDR1 MDHEN, CDR2 SYDVKM. V dropped 5 bases and J dropped 2 bases, with 9 bases sitting between them. CDR3: CASSTTTNYGYTF. The CDR3 bases are TGTGCCAGCAGTACGACAACCAACTATGGCTACACCTTC.

With respect to this clone: With a much larger clone just one base away, this may be a read error. V and J are TRBV29-1 and TRBJ2-5, with no clear D. The CDR3 is 14 amino acids. The germline V gene encodes CDR1 SQVTM and CDR2 ANQGSEA. CDR3 amino acids: CGVEDPGRGETQYF. The CDR3 DNA reads TGCGGCGTTGAAGATCCGGGCCGAGGAGAGACCCAGTACTTC.

As DNA, the CDR3 is TGTGCCAGCAGCTTAGGCGGGACAGGGGGAATCTCACCCCTCCACTTT. It translates to CASSLGGTGGISPLHF. The chain employs TRBV11-2 and TRBJ1-6; TRBD1 agrees at 11 bases. The CDR3 is 16 amino acids. The germline gives CDR1 SGHAT, CDR2 FQNNGV. The junction had 6 bases not matched to a gene; V was cut back by 1 base and J by 10 bases.

This clone was picked up a small number of times. This chain connects TRBV25-1 to TRBJ2-1, with 14 bases aligning to TRBD2. Germline V gene lookup returns CDR1 MGHDK and CDR2 SYGVNS. The CDR3 extends over 16 amino acids. V was clipped by 0 bases and J by 7 bases; unmatched bases: 2. CDR3 sequence (DNA): TGTGCCAGCAGTGAATATAGACTAGCGGGAGGGAATGAGCAGTTCTTC. Residues: CASSEYRLAGGNEQFF.

The chain couples TRBV20-1 to TRBJ2-5; no reliable D call. Trimming cost V 2 bases and J 5 bases, with 3 bases left between them. The CDR3 is made up of 10 amino acids. Germline CDR1 and CDR2: DFQATT and SNEGSKA (reference sequence). CDR3 loop: CSARTETQYF. CDR3 sequence (DNA): TGCAGTGCTAGAACTGAGACCCAGTACTTC.

The genes are TRBV6-1 and TRBJ2-2, with D perhaps TRBD1 (8 bases). CDR1 is MNHNS, CDR2 SASEGT, per germline. CDR3 length: 14 amino acids. Trimming left V 8 bases short and J 6 bases short, with 16 bases between. DNA of the CDR3: TGTGCCAGCCGGCGTACAGGGGGGGCCGGGGAGCTGTTTTTT. Protein: CASRRTGGAGELFF.

At least ten counts were recorded for this clone. V gene TRBV28 combines with J gene TRBJ2-5; the match to TRBD2 covers 14 bases. Trimming cost V 6 bases and J 1 base; bases outside gene matches: 10. CDR3 length: 18 residues. Germline CDR1 is MDHEN and CDR2 is SYDVKM. CDR3 nucleotides: TGTGCCAGCAGCCCGGGACTAGCGGGAGCTTCAGCCCAAGAGACCCAGTACTTC. It encodes CASSPGLAGASAQETQYF.

This clone was picked up a small number of times. V and J are TRBV2 and TRBJ2-2; possibly TRBD2 for D (5 bases). Trimming left V 7 bases short and J 4 bases short, with 19 bases between. The CDR3 runs to 16 residues. In germline, CDR1 is SNHLY, CDR2 FYNNEI. DNA for the CDR3: TGTGCCAGCAAAGGGTTGGGGATAGGAGGCACCGGGGAGCTGTTTTTT. Amino acids: CASKGLGIGGTGELFF. The full variable domain, in which reference TRBV2 and TRBJ2-2 provide the parts outside the CDR3, is EPEVTQTPSHQVTQMGQEVILRCVPISNHLYFYWYRQILGQKVEFLVSFYNNEISEKSEIFDDQFSVERPDGSNFTLKIRSTKLEDSAMYFCASKGLGIGGTGELFFGEGSRLTVL.

This clone was picked up many times. This rearrangement joins TRBV19 to TRBJ2-1; the match to TRBD2 covers 8 bases. The germline gives CDR1 LNHDA, CDR2 SQIVND (reference sequence). This CDR3 comprises 15 residues. J lost 4 bases, V lost 11 bases, and 13 bases had no gene match. The CDR3 nucleotides read TGTGCCTCGAGGGGAACGGGAGGGCCGTACAATGAGCAGTTCTTC. This codes for CASRGTGGPYNEQFF.

The rearrangement uses TRBV2 and TRBJ2-3; 8 nucleotides match TRBD2. The J segment lost 1 base and the V segment lost 6 bases, leaving 9 bases of the junction unmatched. CDR3 length: 16 amino acids. Germline V gene data show CDR1 as SNHLY and CDR2 as FYNNEI. The CDR3 protein is CASRDPTGGGTDTQYF. The CDR3 bases are TGTGCCAGCAGGGACCCAACGGGAGGGGGCACAGATACGCAGTATTTT.

On this clone: A clone one base away is much larger, so this may be a read error. The same CDR3 arises from other DNA sequences in this sample as well. The V gene is TRBV7-3, the J gene TRBJ2-2; the match to TRBD2 covers 11 bases. Germline CDR1 SGHTA, CDR2 FQGTGA. CDR3 length: 17 residues. In nucleotides, the CDR3 is TGTGCTAGCAGCTCAAGCTCCGGGACTAGCGGTACCGGGGAGCTGTTTTTT. Translating it yields CASSSSSGTSGTGELFF.

This clone was seen a few times. The CDR3 region is CASSPVRLDTQYF. As DNA, the CDR3 is TGCGCCAGCAGCCCCGTACGGCTGGATACGCAGTATTTT. The chain joins TRBV5-1 to TRBJ2-3; D unresolved. The length of the CDR3 is 13 residues. Germline V gene lookup returns CDR1 SGHRS and CDR2 YFSETQ. V lost 4 bases to trimming and J lost 6 bases, with 12 bases between them.

This clone was detected only a few times. A read error is possible here, since a much larger clone lies one base away. The J gene is TRBJ2-3, the V gene TRBV20-1, with 7 positions matching TRBD2. The CDR3 is 11 amino acids. CDR1 and CDR2 from the germline V gene are DFQATT and SNEGSKA (reference sequence). The CDR3 coding sequence is TGCAGTGCCCTTGGGGCTAGCGGAGTTCCTTTT. This sequence encodes CSALGASGVPF.

This clone has at least ten counts. The rearrangement joins TRBV28 to TRBJ1-5; 7 positions match TRBD1. Germline-derived CDR1 and CDR2 are MDHEN and SYDVKM. CDR3 length equals 13 residues. Germline trimming cut 8 bases from V and 4 bases from J; bases unmatched to any gene: 5. The CDR3 region has the DNA TGTGCCAGCGACGGGGACAGAAATCAGCCCCAGCATTTT. It codes for CASDGDRNQPQHF.